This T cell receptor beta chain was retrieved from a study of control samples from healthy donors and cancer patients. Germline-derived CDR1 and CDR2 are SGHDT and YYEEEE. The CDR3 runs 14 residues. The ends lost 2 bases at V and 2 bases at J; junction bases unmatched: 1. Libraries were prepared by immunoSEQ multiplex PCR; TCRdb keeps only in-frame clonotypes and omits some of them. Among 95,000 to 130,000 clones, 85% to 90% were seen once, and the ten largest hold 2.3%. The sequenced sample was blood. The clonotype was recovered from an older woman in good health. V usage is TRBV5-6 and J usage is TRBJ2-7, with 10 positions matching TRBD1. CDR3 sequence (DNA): TGTGCCAGCAGCTTTGGGACAGGGGCCTACGAGCAGTACTTC. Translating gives CASSFGTGAYEQYF.